This TCR beta chain came from a study of OX40 agonist ivuxolimab in advanced cancers. Study outcomes and limitations: People who partly responded at 0.1-3.0 mg/kg had some of the least clonal expansion seen. Low levels of normalized T-cell clonal expansion also appeared in some nonresponders. At doses 0.1 to 3.0 mg/kg, CD4+ and CD8+ clones expanded. Antigen targets of the expanded peripheral T cells went undetermined.

Measured with immunoSEQ multiplex PCR; TCRdb has only the in-frame clones, and not every one. Among about 77,000 clones listed, roughly 84% were seen once. This CDR3 contains 13 residues. Trimming took off 5 bases at V and 0 bases at J, with 7 bases between the two ends. The germline gives CDR1 ENHRY, CDR2 SYGVKD. A word on this clone: Its target is not known.

The chain recombines TRBV10-3 with TRBJ1-1; D remains ambiguous. The source is an adult with an advanced solid tumor such as melanoma, head and neck, liver or kidney cancer. Here the sequenced sample was CD4+ or CD8+ T cells sorted from blood, taken in a trial of the OX40 agonist ivuxolimab. This chain's CDR3 is CAISPLMNTEAFF. CDR3 in DNA: TGTGCCATCAGTCCTTTAATGAACACTGAAGCTTTCTTT.